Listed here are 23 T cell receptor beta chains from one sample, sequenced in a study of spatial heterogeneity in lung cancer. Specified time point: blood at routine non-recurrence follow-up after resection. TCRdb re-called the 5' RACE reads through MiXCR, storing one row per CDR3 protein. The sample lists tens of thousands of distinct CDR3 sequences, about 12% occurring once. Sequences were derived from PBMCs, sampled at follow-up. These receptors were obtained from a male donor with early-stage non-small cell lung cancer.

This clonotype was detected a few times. This CDR3 reads CASSSPTLVAAWYF. Written as DNA, the CDR3 is TGTGCCAGCAGCTCCCCAACTCTAGTAGCCGCGTGGTACTTC. The chain combines TRBV6-2 or TRBV6-3 with TRBJ2-7, with unresolved D. This CDR3 region has 14 residues. Trimming removed 6 bases at V and 12 bases at J, with 24 bases between. Germline V gene data show CDR1 as MNHEY and CDR2 as SVGEGT.

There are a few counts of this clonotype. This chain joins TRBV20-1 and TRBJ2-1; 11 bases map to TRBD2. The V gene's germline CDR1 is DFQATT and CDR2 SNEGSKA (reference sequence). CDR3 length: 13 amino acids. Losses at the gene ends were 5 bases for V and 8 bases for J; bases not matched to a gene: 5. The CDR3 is CSAPGTSGHEQFF. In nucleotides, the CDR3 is TGCAGTGCTCCCGGGACTAGCGGCCATGAGCAGTTCTTC.

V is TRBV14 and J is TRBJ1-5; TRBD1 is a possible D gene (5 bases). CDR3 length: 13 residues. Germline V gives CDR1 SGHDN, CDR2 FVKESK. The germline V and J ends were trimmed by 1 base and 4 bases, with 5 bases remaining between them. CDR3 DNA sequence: TGTGCCAGCAGCCAAGCAGGGAATCAGCCCCAGCATTTT. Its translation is CASSQAGNQPQHF.

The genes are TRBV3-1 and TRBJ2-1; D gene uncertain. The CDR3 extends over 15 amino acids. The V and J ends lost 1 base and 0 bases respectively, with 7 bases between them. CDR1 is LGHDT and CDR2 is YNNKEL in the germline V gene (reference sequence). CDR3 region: CASSQVISSYNEQFF. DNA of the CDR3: TGTGCCAGCAGCCAAGTAATTAGCTCCTACAATGAGCAGTTCTTC.

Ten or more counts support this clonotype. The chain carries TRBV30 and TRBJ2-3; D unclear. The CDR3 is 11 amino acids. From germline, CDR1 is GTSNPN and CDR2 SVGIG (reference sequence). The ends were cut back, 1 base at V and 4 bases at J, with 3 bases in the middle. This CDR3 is CAWSAADTQYF. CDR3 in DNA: TGTGCCTGGAGTGCGGCAGATACGCAGTATTTT.

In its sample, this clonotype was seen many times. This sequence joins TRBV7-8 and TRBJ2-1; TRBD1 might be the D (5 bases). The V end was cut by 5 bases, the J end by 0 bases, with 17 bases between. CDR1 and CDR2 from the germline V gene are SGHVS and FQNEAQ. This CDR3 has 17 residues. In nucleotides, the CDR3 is TGTGCCAGCAGCCCACTCCCATCAGGGCCCTCCTACAATGAGCAGTTCTTC. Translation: CASSPLPSGPSYNEQFF.

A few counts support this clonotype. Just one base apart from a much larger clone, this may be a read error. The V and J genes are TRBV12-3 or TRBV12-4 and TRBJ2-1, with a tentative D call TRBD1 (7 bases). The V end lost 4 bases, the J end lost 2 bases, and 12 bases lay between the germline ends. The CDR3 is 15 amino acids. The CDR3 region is CASSSPGGPYNEQFF. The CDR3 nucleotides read TGTGCCAGCAGTTCTCCAGGGGGGCCCTACAATGAGCAGTTCTTC.

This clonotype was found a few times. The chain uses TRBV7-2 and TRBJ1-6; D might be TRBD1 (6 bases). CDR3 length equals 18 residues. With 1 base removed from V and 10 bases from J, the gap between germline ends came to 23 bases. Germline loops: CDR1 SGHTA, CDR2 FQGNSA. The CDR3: CASSLELGQKTRGSPLHF. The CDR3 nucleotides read TGTGCCAGCAGCTTAGAGTTAGGACAGAAGACGCGTGGATCACCCCTCCACTTT. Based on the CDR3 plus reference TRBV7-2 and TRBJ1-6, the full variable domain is GAGVSQSPSNKVTEKGKDVELRCDPISGHTALYWYRQSLGQGLEFLIYFQGNSAPDKSGLPSDRFSAERTGGSVSTLTIQRTQQEDSAVYLCASSLELGQKTRGSPLHFGNGTRLTVT.

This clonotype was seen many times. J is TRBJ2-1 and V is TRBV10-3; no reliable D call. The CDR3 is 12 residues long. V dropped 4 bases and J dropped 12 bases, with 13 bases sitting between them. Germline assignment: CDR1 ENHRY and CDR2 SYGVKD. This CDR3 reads CAISATLALQFF. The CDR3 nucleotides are TGTGCCATCAGTGCCACTTTGGCCCTGCAGTTCTTC.

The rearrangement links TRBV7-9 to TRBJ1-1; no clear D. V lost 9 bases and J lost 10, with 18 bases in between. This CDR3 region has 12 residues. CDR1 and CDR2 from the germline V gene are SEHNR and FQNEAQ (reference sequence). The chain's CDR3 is CASSASELGAFF. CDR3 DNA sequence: TGTGCCAGTTCCGCGTCCGAACTGGGAGCTTTCTTT.

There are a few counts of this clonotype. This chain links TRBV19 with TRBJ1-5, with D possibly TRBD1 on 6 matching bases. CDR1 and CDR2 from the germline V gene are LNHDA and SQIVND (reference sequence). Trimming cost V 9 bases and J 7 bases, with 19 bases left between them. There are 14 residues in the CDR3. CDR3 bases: TGTGCCAGCTCAGGGCGGGGGCAGAGGCAGCCCCAGCATTTT. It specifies CASSGRGQRQPQHF.

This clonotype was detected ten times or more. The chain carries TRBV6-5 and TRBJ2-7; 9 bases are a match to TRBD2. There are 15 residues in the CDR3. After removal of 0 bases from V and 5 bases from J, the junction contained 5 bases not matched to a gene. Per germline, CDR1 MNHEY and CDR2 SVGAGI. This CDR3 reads CASSYSGSGSHEQYF. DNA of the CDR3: TGTGCCAGCAGTTACTCGGGTAGCGGGAGCCACGAGCAGTACTTC.

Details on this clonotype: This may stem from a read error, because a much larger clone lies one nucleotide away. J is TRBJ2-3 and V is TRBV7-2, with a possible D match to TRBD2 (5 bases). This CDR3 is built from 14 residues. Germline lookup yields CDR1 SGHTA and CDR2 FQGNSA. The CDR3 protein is CVSSLYGGTDTQYF. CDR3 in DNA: TGTGTCAGCAGCTTATACGGGGGCACAGATACGCAGTATTTT.

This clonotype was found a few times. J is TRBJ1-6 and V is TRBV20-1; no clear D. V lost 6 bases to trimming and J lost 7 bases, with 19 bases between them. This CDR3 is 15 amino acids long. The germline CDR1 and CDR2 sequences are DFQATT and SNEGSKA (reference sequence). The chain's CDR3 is CSAEGDGVWNSPLHF. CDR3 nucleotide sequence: TGCAGTGCCGAGGGAGACGGGGTATGGAATTCACCCCTCCACTTT.

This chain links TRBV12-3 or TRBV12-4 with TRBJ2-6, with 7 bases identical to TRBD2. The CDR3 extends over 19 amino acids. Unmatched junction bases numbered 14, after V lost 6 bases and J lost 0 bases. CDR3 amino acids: CASSHGGRDSSSGANVLTF. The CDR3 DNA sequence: TGTGCCAGCAGCCACGGTGGGAGGGATTCAAGCTCTGGGGCCAACGTCCTGACTTTC.

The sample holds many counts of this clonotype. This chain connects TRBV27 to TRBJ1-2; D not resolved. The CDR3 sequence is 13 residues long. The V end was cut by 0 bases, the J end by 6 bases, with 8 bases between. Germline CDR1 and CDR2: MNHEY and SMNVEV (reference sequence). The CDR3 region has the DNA TGTGCCAGCAGTTTATCTGGTGGAAATGGCTACACCTTC. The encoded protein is CASSLSGGNGYTF.

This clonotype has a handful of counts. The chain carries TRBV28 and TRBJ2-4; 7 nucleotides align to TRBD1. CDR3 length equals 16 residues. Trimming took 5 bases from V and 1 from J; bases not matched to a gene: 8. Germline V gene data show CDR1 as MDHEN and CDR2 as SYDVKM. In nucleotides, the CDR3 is TGTGCCAGCAGTACCCCGACAGGGACCGCCAAAAACATTCAGTACTTC. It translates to CASSTPTGTAKNIQYF.

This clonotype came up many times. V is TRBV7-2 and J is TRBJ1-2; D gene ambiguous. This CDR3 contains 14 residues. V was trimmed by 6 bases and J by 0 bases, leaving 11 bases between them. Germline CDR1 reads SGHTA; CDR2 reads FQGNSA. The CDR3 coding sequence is TGTGCCAGCAGTCGACGGGATCCTAACTATGGCTACACCTTC. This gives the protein CASSRRDPNYGYTF.

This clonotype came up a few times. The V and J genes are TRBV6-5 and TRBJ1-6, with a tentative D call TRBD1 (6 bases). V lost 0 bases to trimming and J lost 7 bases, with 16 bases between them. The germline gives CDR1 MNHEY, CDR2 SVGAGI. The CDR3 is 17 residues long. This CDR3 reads CASSYSKLGHSNSPLHF. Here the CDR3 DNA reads TGTGCCAGCAGTTACTCGAAACTGGGACATTCAAATTCACCCCTCCACTTT.

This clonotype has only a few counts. CDR3 nucleotides: TGCAGTGCTACTTCCCCCCCGGACAGGGAGGTGGGAAATTCACCCCTCCACTTT. As protein: CSATSPPDREVGNSPLHF. The genes are TRBV20-1 and TRBJ1-6, with 8 bases lining up with TRBD1. Looked up from germline, CDR1 is DFQATT and CDR2 is SNEGSKA (reference sequence). The CDR3 is made up of 18 amino acids. The V and J ends lost 4 bases and 7 bases, in that order; junction bases with no gene match: 18.

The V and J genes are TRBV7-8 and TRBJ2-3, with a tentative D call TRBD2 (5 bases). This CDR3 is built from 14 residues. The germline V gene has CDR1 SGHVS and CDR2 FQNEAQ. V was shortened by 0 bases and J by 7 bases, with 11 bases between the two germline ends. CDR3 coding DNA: TGTGCCAGCAGCTTAGCCCGCGACGGGAATACGCAGTATTTT. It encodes CASSLARDGNTQYF.

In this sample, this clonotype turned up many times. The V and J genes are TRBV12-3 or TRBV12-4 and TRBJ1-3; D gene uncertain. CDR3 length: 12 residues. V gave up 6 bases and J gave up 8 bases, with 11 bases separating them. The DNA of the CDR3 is TGTGCCAGCAGCCCGGGGTGGGACACCATATATTTT. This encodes CASSPGWDTIYF.

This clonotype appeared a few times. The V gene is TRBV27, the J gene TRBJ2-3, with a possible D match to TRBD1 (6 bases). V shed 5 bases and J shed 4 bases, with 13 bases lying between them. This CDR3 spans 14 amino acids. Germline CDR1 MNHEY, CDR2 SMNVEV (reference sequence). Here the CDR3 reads CASSPTGSADTQYF. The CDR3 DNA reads TGTGCCAGCAGTCCGACAGGAAGCGCAGATACGCAGTATTTT.